The entry below describes one T cell receptor beta chain. This entry is derived from a study of CD8 T cells in ankylosing spondylitis. Germline V CDR1 and CDR2: LNHDA, SQIVND (reference sequence). The CDR3 totals 17 residues. V shed 7 bases and J shed 0 bases, with 18 bases lying between them. Each CDR3 protein is one row after TCRdb ran MiXCR on the 5' RACE reads. The repertoire holds approximately 200,000 distinct CDR3 sequences, with under 15% as singletons. The sequence came from a female donor with ankylosing spondylitis or in good health (not recorded which). The rearrangement links TRBV19 to TRBJ1-4, with D uncertain. Source material: blood, either unsorted or a sorted T cell fraction (not recorded which). CDR3 DNA: TGTGCCAGTACCCGGGAGCGTGCCGTTGCAACTAATGAAAAACTGTTTTTT. This sequence encodes CASTRERAVATNEKLFF. The variable domain in full, with the rest retrieved from reference TRBV19 and TRBJ1-4, is DGGITQSPKYLFRKEGQNVTLSCEQNLNHDAMYWYRQDPGQGLRLIYYSQIVNDFQKGDIAEGYSVSREKKESFPLTVTSAQKNPTAFYLCASTRERAVATNEKLFFGSGTQLSVL.